Sequencing of this T cell receptor beta chain was carried out in a study of cytomegalovirus exposure and HLA in healthy donors. Study information: Roughly 86 million unique TCRs from HLA-typed donors made up an early data release. Out of fewer than 400 genotyped donors, about 80% belonged to the Caucasian-associated ancestry cluster. Study-wide points: Data from an earlier analysis indicated that most TCR beta V segments were productive either about 90% or about 30% of the time.

PCR was performed using 60 Vbeta and 13 Jbeta primers. Generated by immunoSEQ multiplex PCR, the TCRdb table keeps only in-frame clones and is missing some. The sample has some 160,000 clones, approximately 76% seen once. This clone was detected only once. The antigen is not known. J lost 8 bases, V lost 8 bases, and 14 bases had no gene match. In germline, CDR1 is KGHSH, CDR2 LQKENI. The CDR3 contains 15 residues. This TCR derives from a woman aged 18 to 35 in good health and CMV-seropositive. V is TRBV18 and J is TRBJ2-1, with 8 positions matching TRBD2. The sample was PBMCs. DNA for the CDR3: TGTGCCAGCGTTGAGCAGGGTGCCGGGGGGGATGAGCAGTTCTTC. Translated: CASVEQGAGGDEQFF.